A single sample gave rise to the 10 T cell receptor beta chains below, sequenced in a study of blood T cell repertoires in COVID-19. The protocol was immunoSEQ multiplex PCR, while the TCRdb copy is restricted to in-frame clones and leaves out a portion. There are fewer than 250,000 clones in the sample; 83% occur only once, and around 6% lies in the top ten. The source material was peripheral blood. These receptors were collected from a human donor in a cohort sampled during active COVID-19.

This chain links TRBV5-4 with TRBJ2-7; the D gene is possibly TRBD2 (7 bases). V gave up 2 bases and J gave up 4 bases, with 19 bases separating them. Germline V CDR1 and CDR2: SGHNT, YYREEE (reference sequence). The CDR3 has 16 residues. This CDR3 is CASSLRSGGLLYEQYF. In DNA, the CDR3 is TGTGCCAGCAGCTTAAGGTCGGGGGGCTTACTTTACGAGCAGTACTTC. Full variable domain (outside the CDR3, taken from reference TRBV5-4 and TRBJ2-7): ETGVTQSPTHLIKTRGQQVTLRCSSQSGHNTVSWYQQALGQGPQFIFQYYREEENGRGNFPPRFSGLQFPNYSSELNVNALELDDSALYLCASSLRSGGLLYEQYFGPGTRLTVT.

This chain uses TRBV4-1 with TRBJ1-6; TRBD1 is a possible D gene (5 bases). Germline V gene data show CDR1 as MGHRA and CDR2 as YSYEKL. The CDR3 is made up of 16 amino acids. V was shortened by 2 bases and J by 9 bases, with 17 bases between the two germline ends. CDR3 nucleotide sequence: TGCGCCAGCAGCCAAAGCGGGGGGGGTTTGAGTTCACCCCTCCACTTT. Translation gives CASSQSGGGLSSPLHF.

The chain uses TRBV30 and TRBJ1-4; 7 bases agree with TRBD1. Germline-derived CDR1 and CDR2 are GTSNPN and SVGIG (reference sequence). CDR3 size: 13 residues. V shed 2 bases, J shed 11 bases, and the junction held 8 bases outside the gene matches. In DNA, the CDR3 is TGTGCCTGGAGTCCAGGGGGACGGGGGAAACTGTTTTTT. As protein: CAWSPGGRGKLFF.

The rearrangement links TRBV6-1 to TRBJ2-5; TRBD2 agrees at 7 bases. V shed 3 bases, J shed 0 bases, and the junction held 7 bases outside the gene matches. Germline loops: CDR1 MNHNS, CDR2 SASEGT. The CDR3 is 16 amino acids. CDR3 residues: CASSEVPSGYQETQYF. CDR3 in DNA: TGTGCCAGCAGTGAGGTACCTAGCGGATACCAAGAGACCCAGTACTTC.

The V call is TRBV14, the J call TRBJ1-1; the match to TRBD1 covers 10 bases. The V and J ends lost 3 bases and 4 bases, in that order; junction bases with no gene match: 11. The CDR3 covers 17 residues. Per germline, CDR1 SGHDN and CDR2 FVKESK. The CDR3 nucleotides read TGTGCCAGCAGCCACCCCGGGACAGGGGCGGTGGTCACTGAAGCTTTCTTT. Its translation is CASSHPGTGAVVTEAFF.

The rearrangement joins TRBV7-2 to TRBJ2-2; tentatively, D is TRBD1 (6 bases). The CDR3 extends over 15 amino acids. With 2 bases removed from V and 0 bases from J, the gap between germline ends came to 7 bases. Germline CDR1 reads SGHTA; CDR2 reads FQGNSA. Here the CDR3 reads CASSLRTANTGELFF. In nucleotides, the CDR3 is TGTGCCAGCAGCTTACGGACAGCGAACACCGGGGAGCTGTTTTTT.

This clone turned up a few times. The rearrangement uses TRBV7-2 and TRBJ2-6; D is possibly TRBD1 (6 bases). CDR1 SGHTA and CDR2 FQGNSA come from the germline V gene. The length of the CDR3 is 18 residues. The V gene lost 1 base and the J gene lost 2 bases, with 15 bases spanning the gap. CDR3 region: CASSLDRQGSAGANVLTF. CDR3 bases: TGTGCCAGCAGCTTAGATCGGCAGGGGAGCGCTGGGGCCAACGTCCTGACTTTC.

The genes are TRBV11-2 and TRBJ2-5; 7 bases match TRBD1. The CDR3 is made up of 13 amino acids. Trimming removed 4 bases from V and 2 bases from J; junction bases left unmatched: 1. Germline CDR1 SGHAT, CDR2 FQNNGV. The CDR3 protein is CASSSGQQETQYF. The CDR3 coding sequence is TGTGCCAGCAGCTCGGGACAGCAAGAGACCCAGTACTTC.

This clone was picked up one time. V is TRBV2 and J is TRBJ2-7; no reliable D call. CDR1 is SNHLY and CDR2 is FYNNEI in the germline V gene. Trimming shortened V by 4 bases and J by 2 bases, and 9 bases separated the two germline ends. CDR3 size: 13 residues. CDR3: CASSAGFPYEQYF. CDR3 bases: TGTGCCAGCAGTGCCGGGTTCCCCTACGAGCAGTACTTC. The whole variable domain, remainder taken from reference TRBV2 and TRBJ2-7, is EPEVTQTPSHQVTQMGQEVILRCVPISNHLYFYWYRQILGQKVEFLVSFYNNEISEKSEIFDDQFSVERPDGSNFTLKIRSTKLEDSAMYFCASSAGFPYEQYFGPGTRLTVT.

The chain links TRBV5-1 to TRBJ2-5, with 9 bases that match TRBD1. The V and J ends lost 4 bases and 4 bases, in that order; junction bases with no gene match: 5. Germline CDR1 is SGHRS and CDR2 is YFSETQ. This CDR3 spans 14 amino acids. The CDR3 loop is CASSIGTGIETQYF. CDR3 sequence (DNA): TGCGCCAGCAGCATAGGGACAGGGATAGAGACCCAGTACTTC.